The sequence of this T cell receptor (beta chain) was determined in a study of PD-1 blockade in mismatch repair-deficient tumors. The overall study: Patients had 12 mismatch repair-deficient cancer types, all previously treated and progressing.

Mismatch repair deficiency was confirmed in all patients, by PCR or immunohistochemistry. The V segment lost 2 bases and the J segment 2 bases; nucleotides outside the gene matches: 6. Germline-derived CDR1 and CDR2 are MDHEN and SYDVKM. There are 16 residues in the CDR3. TCRdb keeps only in-frame clones here, not all; method: immunoSEQ multiplex PCR. The sample holds around 120,000 clones; about 86% are singletons and the top ten take roughly 13%. This TCR was sampled from an adult with mismatch repair-deficient cancer. This chain uses TRBV28 with TRBJ2-3, with 8 nucleotides matching TRBD2. Sequenced material: peripheral blood, taken 44 weeks after starting pembrolizumab. The CDR3 DNA reads TGTGCCAGCAGTTTAATCAGCGGGAGTTCCACAGATACGCAGTATTTT. Its translation: CASSLISGSSTDTQYF.